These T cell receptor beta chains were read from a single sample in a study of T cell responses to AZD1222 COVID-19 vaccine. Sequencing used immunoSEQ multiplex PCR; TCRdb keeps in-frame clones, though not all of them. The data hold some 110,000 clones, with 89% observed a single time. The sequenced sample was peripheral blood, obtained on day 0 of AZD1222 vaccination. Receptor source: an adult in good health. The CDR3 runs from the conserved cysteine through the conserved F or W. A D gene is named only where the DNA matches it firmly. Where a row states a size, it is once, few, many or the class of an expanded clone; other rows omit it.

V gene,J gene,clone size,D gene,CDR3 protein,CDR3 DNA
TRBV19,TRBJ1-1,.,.,CASSIGSGEMNTEAFF,TGTGCCAGTAGTATCGGATCGGGAGAAATGAACACTGAAGCTTTCTTT
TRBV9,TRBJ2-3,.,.,CASSFSTDTQYF,TGTGCCAGCAGCTTTAGCACAGATACGCAGTATTTT
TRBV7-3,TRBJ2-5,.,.,CASSLTFSPTETQYF,TGTGCCAGCAGCTTAACGTTCAGCCCTACGGAGACCCAGTACTTC
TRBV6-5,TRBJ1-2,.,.,CASSFRTLSDYTF,TGTGCCAGCAGTTTCCGGACCCTATCAGACTACACCTTC
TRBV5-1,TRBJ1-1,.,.,CASSARERTMNTEAFF,TGCGCCAGCAGCGCCCGGGAACGGACAATGAACACTGAAGCTTTCTTT
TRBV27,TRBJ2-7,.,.,CASSFNGGFEQYF,TGTGCCAGCAGTTTCAATGGGGGTTTCGAGCAGTACTTC
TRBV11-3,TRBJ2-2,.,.,CASRSDSYTGELFF,TGTGCCAGCAGATCGGACAGTTACACCGGGGAGCTGTTTTTT
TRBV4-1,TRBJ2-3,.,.,CASSHYWSTDTQYF,TGCGCCAGCAGCCACTACTGGAGCACAGATACGCAGTATTTT
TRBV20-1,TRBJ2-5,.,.,CSARGETQYF,TGCAGTGCTAGAGGGGAGACCCAGTACTTC
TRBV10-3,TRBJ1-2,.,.,CAISESDFGVGVYYGYTF,TGTGCCATCAGTGAGTCGGACTTTGGGGTTGGGGTATACTATGGCTACACCTTC
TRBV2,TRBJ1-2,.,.,CASSEFSSGGYTF,TGTGCCAGCAGTGAGTTCAGTTCCGGGGGCTACACCTTC
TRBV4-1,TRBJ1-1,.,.,CASSLRSLGTEAFF,TGCGCCAGCAGCCTTCGCTCGTTGGGCACTGAAGCTTTCTTT
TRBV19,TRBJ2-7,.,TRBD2,CASSSQSRGLAYEQYF,TGTGCCAGTAGTTCCCAAAGCAGAGGACTAGCCTACGAGCAGTACTTC
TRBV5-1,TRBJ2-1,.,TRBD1,CASSRQGEDNEQFF,TGCGCCAGCAGTAGACAGGGGGAAGACAATGAGCAGTTCTTC
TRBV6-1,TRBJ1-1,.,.,CASSEGRGGYTEAFF,TGTGCCAGCAGTGAAGGGAGGGGCGGGTACACTGAAGCTTTCTTT
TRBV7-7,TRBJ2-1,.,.,CASSFEGGPGYEQFF,TGTGCTAGCAGCTTTGAGGGGGGGCCCGGGTATGAGCAGTTCTTC
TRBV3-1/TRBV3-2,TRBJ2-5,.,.,CASSQAAGEETQYF,TGTGCCAGCAGCCAAGCGGCAGGGGAAGAGACCCAGTACTTC
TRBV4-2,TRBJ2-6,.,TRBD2,CASSQDRGAGANVLTF,TGTGCCAGCAGCCAAGATCGGGGGGCTGGGGCCAACGTCCTGACTTTC
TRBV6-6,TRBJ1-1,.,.,CASTAVGNTEAFF,TGTGCCAGCACCGCCGTGGGAAACACTGAAGCTTTCTTT
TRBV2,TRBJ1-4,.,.,CASSFGNEKLFF,TGTGCCAGCAGTTTCGGGAATGAAAAACTGTTTTTT
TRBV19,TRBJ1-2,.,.,CARRGGPRCGYTF,TGTGCCAGGAGGGGAGGGCCTAGGTGTGGCTACACCTTC
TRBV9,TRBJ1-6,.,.,CASSPRPESWNSPLHF,TGTGCCAGCAGCCCCCGCCCTGAGTCTTGGAATTCACCCCTCCACTTT
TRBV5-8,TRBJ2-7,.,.,CASSLSRLEGAIYEQYF,TGTGCCAGCAGCTTAAGCAGGCTTGAAGGGGCTATCTACGAGCAGTACTTC
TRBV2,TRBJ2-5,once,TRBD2,CASSSTSGGYTSREGQYF,TGTGCCAGCAGTTCGACTAGCGGGGGGTATACATCAAGAGAGGGCCAGTACTTC
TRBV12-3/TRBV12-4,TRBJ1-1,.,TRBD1,CASKRQGYTEAFF,TGTGCCAGCAAACGACAGGGTTACACTGAAGCTTTCTTT
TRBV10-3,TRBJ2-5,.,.,CAISDSGGLRRETQYF,TGTGCCATCAGTGATAGTGGGGGGCTAAGGCGGGAGACCCAGTACTTC
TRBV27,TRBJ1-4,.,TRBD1,CASSLLDRGRGGSEKLFF,TGTGCCAGCAGTCTCCTCGACAGGGGGCGGGGAGGAAGCGAAAAACTGTTTTTT
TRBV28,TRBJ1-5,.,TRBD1,CASRYLGTGGNQPQHF,TGTGCCAGCAGGTACTTAGGGACAGGGGGCAATCAGCCCCAGCATTTT
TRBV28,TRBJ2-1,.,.,CASIRVSGGNYNEQFF,TGTGCCAGCATCCGAGTTAGTGGGGGGAACTACAATGAGCAGTTCTTC
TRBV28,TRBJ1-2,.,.,CASSLWTSGVYGYTF,TGTGCCAGCAGTTTATGGACTTCCGGGGTCTATGGCTACACCTTC
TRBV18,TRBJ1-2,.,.,CASSPPGGESYGYTF,TGTGCCAGCTCACCACCGGGGGGCGAAAGCTATGGCTACACCTTC
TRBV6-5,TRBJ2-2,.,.,CASLKGANTGELFF,TGTGCCAGCCTAAAGGGGGCGAACACCGGGGAGCTGTTTTTT
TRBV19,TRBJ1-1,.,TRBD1,CASRGIQGAATEAFF,TGTGCCAGTAGGGGAATCCAGGGGGCTGCCACTGAAGCTTTCTTT
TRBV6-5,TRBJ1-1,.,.,CASTPRQEAFF,TGTGCCAGCACCCCCCGACAAGAAGCTTTCTTT
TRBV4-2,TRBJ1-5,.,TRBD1,CASSQETGSSNQPQHF,TGTGCCAGCAGCCAAGAGACAGGGAGTAGCAATCAGCCCCAGCATTTT
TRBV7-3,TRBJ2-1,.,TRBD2,CASSSGGTYNEQFF,TGTGCCAGCAGCAGCGGGGGGACCTACAATGAGCAGTTCTTC
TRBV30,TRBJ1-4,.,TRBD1,CAWKEGGAEKLFF,TGTGCCTGGAAGGAAGGGGGCGCCGAAAAACTGTTTTTT
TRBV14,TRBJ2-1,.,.,CASSQVGPDNEQFF,TGTGCCAGCAGCCAAGTGGGTCCCGACAATGAGCAGTTCTTC
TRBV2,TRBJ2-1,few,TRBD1,CARDRDHNEQFF,TGTGCCAGGGACAGGGACCACAATGAGCAGTTCTTC
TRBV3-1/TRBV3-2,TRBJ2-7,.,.,CASSQWGVSYEQYF,TGTGCCAGCAGCCAGTGGGGGGTATCCTACGAGCAGTACTTC
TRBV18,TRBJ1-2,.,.,CASSPPGARNYGYTF,TGTGCCAGCTCACCGCCCGGGGCACGGAACTATGGCTACACCTTC
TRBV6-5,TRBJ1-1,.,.,CASSQRTVNTEAFF,TGTGCCAGCAGTCAGAGGACGGTGAACACTGAAGCTTTCTTT
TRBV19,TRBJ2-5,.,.,CASSISVWETQYF,TGTGCCAGTAGTATTAGTGTGTGGGAGACCCAGTACTTC
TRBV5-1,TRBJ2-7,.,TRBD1,CASSLLGQGNYEQYF,TGCGCCAGCAGCCTCCTAGGACAGGGTAATTACGAGCAGTACTTC
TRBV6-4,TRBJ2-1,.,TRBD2,CASRPGTIGTNNEQFF,TGTGCCAGCAGACCCGGGACTATAGGAACGAACAATGAGCAGTTCTTC
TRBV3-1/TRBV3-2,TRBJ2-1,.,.,CASSQELRRLVGEQFF,TGTGCCAGCAGCCAGGAGCTCCGGAGACTAGTCGGTGAGCAGTTCTTC
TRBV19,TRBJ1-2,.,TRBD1,CASSLRTGGNYGYTF,TGTGCCAGTAGTCTCCGGACAGGGGGCAACTATGGCTACACCTTC
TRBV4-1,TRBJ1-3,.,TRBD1,CASSQRQGSGNTIYF,TGCGCCAGCAGCCAACGACAGGGTTCTGGAAACACCATATATTTT
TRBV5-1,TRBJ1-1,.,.,CASSLPTGQTEAFF,TGCGCCAGCAGCTTGCCTACTGGTCAGACTGAAGCTTTCTTT
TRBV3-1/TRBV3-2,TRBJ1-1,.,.,CASSQGANTEAFF,TGTGCCAGCAGCCAGGGGGCTAACACTGAAGCTTTCTTT